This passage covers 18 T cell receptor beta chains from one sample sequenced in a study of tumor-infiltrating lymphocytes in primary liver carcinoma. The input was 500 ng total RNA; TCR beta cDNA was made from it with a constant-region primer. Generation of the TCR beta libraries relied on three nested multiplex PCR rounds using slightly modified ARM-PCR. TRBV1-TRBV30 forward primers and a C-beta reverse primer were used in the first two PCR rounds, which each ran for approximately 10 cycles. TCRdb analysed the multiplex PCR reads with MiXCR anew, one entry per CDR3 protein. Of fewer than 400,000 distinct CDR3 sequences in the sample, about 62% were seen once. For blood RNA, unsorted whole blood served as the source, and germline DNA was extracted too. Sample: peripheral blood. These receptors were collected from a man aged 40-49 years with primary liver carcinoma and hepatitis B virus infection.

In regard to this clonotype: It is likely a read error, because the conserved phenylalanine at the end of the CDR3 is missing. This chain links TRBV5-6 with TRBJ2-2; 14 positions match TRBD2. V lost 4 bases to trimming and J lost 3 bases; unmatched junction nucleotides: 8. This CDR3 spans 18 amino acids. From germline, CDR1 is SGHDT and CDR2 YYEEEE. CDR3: CASSQGLAGVVDTGELFL. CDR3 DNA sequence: TGTGCCAGCAGCCAGGGACTAGCGGGAGTTGTCGACACCGGGGAGCTGTTTCTT.

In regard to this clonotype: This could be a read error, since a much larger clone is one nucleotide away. CDR3 region: CAWRGKRLALHEQYF. The CDR3 bases are TGTGCCTGGAGGGGAAAGAGACTAGCCCTCCACGAGCAGTACTTC. The V gene is TRBV30, the J gene TRBJ2-7, with 7 bases matching TRBD2. Germline values: CDR1 GTSNPN, CDR2 SVGIG (reference sequence). This CDR3 comprises 15 residues. J gave up 5 bases and V 3 bases, and 13 bases lay outside the gene matches.

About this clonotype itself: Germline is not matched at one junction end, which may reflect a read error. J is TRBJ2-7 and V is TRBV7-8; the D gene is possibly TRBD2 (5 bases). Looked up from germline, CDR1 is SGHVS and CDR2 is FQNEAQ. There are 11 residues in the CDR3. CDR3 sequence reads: CAGSGRYEQYF. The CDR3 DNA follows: TGTGCCGGCAGCGGCCGGTACGAGCAGTACTTC.

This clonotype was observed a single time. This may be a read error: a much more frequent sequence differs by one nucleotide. CDR3 sequence (DNA): TGCGCCAGCACCCTGACAAACGCGGGGACGAACACTGAAGCTTTCTTT. This gives the protein CASTLTNAGTNTEAFF. J is TRBJ1-1 and V is TRBV4-1, with D possibly being TRBD1 (5 bases). Trimming cost V 7 bases and J 1 base, with 19 bases left between them. The CDR3 has 16 residues. Germline CDR1 is MGHRA and CDR2 is YSYEKL.

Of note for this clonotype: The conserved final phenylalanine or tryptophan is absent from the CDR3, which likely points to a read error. In DNA, the CDR3 is TGTGCCAGCAGCCCCGGGGGCTACGAGCAGTACTTA. It codes for CASSPGGYEQYL. The V and J genes are TRBV6-6 and TRBJ2-7; a weak D match, TRBD2 (6 bases). Germline CDR1 and CDR2: MNHNY and SVGAGI (reference sequence). V was trimmed by 6 bases and J by 3 bases, leaving 9 bases between them. The length of the CDR3 is 12 residues.

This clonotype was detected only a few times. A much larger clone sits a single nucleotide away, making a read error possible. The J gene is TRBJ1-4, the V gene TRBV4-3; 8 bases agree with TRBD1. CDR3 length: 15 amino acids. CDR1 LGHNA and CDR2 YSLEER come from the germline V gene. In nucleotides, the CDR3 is TGCGCCAGCAACCAAACGACAGGGGTAGGGGAAAAACTGTTTTTT. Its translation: CASNQTTGVGEKLFF.

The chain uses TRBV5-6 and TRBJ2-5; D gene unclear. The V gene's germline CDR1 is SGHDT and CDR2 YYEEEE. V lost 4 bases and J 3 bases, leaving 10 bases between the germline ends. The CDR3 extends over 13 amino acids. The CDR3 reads CASSHIAEETQYF. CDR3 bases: TGTGCCAGCAGCCACATTGCGGAAGAGACCCAGTACTTC.

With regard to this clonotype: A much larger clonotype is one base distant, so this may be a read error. The chain's CDR3 is CASSRNQGLDSSLHF. CDR3 nucleotides: TGTGCCAGCAGCCGCAATCAGGGGTTGGATTCATCCCTCCACTTT. This chain links TRBV4-2 with TRBJ1-6; maybe TRBD1 (6 bases). This CDR3 is built from 15 residues. CDR1 is LGHNA and CDR2 is YNFKEQ in the germline V gene.

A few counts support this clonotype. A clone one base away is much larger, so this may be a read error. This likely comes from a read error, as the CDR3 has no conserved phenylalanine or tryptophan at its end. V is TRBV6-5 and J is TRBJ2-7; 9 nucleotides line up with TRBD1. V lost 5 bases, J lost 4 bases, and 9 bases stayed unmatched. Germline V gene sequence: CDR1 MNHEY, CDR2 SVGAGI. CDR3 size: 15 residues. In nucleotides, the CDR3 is TGTGCCAGCAGTCCACGCGGGACAGGGCCGTACGAGCAGTACTCC. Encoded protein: CASSPRGTGPYEQYS.

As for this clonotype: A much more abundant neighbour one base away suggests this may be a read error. The CDR3 here is CVSSPSGSGNEQFF. DNA for the CDR3: TGTGTCAGCAGCCCTAGCGGGAGTGGTAATGAGCAGTTCTTC. The chain uses TRBV6-1 and TRBJ2-1, with TRBD2 matching 10 bases. The germline V gene encodes CDR1 MNHNS and CDR2 SASEGT. The CDR3 contains 14 residues.

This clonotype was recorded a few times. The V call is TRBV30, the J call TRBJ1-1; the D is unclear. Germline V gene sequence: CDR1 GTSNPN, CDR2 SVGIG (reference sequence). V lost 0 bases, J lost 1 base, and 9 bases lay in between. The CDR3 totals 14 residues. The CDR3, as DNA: TGTGCCTGGAGTGTACGTCCGGAGAACACTGAAGCTTTCTTT. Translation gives CAWSVRPENTEAFF.

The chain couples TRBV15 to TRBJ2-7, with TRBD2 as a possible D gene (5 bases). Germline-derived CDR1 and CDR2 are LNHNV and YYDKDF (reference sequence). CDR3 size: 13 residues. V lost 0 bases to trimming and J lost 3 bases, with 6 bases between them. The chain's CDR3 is CATSRDGSYEQYF. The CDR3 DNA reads TGTGCCACCAGCAGAGATGGGAGCTACGAGCAGTACTTC.

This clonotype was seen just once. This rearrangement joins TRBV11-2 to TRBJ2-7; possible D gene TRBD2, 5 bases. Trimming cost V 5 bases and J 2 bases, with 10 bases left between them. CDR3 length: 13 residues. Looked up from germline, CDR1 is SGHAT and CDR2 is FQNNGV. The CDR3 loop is CASSLASPYEQYF. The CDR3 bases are TGTGCCAGCAGCCTAGCCTCCCCCTACGAGCAGTACTTC.

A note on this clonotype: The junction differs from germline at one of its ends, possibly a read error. In DNA form, the CDR3 reads TGTGTCAGCAGTTTAAGAACAGGGCCGGGGAATGAGCAGTTCTTC. Translated: CVSSLRTGPGNEQFF. This rearrangement joins TRBV11-2 to TRBJ2-1, with D perhaps TRBD1 (6 bases). CDR1 and CDR2 from the germline V gene are SGHAT and FQNNGV. This CDR3 contains 15 residues. The full variable domain, its missing parts supplied by reference TRBV11-2 and TRBJ2-1, is EAGVAQSPRYKIIEKRQSVAFWCNPISGHATLYWYQQILGQGPKLLIQFQNNGVVDDSQLPKDRFSAERLKGVDSTLKIQPAKLEDSAVYLCVSSLRTGPGNEQFFGPGTRLTVL.

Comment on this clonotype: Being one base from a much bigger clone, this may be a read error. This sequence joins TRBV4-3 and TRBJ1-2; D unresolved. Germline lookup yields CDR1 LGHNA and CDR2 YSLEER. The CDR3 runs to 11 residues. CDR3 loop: CASSQIDGYIF. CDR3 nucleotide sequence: TGCGCCAGCAGCCAAATTGATGGCTACATCTTC.

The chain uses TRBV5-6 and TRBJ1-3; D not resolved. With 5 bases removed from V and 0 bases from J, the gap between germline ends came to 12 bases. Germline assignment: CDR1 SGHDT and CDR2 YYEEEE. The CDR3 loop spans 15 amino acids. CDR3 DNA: TGTGCCAGCAGTTTGACCCGCAACTCTGGAAACACCATATATTTT. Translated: CASSLTRNSGNTIYF.

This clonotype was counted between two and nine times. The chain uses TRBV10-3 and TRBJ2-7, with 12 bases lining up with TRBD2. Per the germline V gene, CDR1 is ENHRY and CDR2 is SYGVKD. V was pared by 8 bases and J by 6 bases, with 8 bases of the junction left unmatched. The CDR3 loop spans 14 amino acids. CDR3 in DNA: TGTGCCATCCGGCGACTAGCGGGAGCCCTCGAGCAGTACTTC. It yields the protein CAIRRLAGALEQYF.

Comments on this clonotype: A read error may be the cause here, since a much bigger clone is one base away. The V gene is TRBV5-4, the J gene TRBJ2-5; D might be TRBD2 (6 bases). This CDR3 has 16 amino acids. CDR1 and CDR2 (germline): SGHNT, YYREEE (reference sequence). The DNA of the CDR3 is TGTGCCAGCGGCTTGGACCCGGGAGTGAACGGGGAGACCCAGTACTTC. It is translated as CASGLDPGVNGETQYF.